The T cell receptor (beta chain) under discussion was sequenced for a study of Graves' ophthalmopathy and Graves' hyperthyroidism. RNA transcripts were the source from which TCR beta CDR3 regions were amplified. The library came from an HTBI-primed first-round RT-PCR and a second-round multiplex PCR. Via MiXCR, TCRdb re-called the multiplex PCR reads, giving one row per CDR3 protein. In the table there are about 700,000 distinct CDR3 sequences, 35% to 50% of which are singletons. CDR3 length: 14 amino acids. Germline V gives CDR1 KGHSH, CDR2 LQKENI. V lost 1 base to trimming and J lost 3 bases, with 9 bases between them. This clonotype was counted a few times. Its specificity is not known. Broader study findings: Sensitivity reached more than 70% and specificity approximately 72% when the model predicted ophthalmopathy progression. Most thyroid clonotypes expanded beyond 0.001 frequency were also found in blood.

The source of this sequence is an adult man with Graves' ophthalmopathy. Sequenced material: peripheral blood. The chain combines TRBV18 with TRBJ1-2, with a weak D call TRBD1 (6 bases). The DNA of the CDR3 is TGTGCCAGCTCACCACAGCCAGGGGACTATGGCTACACCTTC. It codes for CASSPQPGDYGYTF.